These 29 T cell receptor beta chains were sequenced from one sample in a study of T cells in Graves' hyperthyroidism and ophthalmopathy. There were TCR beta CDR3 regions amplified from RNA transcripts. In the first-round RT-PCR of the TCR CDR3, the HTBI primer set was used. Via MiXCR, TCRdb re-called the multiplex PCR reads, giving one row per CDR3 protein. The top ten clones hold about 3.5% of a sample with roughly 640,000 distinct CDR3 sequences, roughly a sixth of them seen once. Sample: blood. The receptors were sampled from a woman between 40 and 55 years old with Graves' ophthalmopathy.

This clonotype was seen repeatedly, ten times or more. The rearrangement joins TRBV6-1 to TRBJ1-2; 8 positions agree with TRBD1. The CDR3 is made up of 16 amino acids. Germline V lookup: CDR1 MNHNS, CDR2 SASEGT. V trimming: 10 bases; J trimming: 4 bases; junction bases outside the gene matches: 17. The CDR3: CATAAGGQGRGYGYTF. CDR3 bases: TGTGCCACCGCCGCCGGAGGACAGGGACGCGGCTATGGCTACACCTTC.

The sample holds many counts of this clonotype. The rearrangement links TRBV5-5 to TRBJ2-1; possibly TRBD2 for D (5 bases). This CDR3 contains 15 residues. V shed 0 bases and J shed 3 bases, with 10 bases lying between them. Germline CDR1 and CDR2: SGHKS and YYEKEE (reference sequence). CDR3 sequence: CASSLGAAYYNEQFF. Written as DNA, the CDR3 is TGTGCCAGCAGCTTGGGAGCGGCGTACTACAATGAGCAGTTCTTC.

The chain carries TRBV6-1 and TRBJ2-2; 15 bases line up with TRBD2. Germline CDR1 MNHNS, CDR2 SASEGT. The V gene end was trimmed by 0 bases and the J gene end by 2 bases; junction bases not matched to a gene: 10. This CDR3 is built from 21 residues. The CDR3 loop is CASSEAPGGLAGGINTGELFF. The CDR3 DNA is TGTGCCAGCAGTGAAGCTCCTGGGGGACTAGCGGGGGGTATAAACACCGGGGAGCTGTTTTTT.

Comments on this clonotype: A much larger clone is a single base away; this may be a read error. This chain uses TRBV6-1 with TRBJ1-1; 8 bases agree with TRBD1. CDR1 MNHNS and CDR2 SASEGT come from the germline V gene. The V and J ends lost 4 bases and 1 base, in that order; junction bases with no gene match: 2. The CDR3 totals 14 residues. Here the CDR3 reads CASSVDRGNTEAFF. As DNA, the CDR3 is TGTGCCAGCAGTGTCGACAGGGGGAACACTGAAGCTTTCTTT.

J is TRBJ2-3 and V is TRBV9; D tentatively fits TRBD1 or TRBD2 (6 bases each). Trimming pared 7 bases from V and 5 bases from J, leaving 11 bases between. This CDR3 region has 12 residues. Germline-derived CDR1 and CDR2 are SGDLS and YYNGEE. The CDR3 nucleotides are TGTGCCAGCGGAGGGGGGAGAGATACGCAGTATTTT. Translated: CASGGGRDTQYF.

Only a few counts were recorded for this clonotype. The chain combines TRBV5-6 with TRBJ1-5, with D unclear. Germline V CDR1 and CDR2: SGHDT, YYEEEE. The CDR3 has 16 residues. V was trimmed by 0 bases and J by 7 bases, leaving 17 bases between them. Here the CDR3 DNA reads TGTGCCAGCAGCTTGGAGGGTGTGCGGGGAGGGCAGCCCCAGCATTTT. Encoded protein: CASSLEGVRGGQPQHF. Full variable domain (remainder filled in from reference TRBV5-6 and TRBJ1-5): DAGVTQSPTHLIKTRGQQVTLRCSPKSGHDTVSWYQQALGQGPQFIFQYYEEEERQRGNFPDRFSGHQFPNYSSELNVNALLLGDSALYLCASSLEGVRGGQPQHFGDGTRLSIL.

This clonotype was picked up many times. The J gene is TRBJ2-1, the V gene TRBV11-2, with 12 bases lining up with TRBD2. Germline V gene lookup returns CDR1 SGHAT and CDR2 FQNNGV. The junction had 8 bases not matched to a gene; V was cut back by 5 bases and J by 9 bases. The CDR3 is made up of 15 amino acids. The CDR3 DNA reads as TGTGCCAGCAGCGCCGCTAGCGGGGGGGCTGGTGAGCAGTTCTTC. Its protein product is CASSAASGGAGEQFF.

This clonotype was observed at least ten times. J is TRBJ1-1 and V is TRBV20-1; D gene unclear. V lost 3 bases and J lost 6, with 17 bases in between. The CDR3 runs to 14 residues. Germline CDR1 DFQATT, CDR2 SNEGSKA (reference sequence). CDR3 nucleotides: TGCAGTGCTAGGGGTATGGAAATCGGCGCTGAAGCTTTCTTT. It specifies CSARGMEIGAEAFF.

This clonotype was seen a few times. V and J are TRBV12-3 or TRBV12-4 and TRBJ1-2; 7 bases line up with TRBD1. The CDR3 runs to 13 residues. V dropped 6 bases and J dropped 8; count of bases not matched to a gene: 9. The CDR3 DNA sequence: TGTGCCAGCAGCCCCGGACAGGTCGGCGGCTACACCTTC. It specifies CASSPGQVGGYTF.

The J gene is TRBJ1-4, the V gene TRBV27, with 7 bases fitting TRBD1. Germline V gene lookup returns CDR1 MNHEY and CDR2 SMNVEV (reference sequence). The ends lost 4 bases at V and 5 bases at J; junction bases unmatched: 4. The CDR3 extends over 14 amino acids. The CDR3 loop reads CASSSGTENEKLFF. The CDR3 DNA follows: TGTGCCAGCAGTTCCGGGACAGAAAATGAAAAACTGTTTTTT.

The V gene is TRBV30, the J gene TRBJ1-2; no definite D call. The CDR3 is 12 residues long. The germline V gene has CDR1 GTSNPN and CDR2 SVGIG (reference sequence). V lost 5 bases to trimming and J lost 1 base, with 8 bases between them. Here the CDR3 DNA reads TGTGCCTGGTACGGGAATAACTATGGCTACACCTTC. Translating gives CAWYGNNYGYTF.

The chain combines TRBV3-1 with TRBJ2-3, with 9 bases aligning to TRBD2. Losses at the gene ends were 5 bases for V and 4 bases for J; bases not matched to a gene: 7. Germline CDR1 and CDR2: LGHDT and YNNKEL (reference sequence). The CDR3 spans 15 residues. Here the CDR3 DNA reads TGTGCCAGCAGCGCCTTAGCGGGAGATGCAGATACGCAGTATTTT. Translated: CASSALAGDADTQYF.

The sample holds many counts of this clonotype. The CDR3 is CSASPDGNYGYTF. The CDR3 coding sequence is TGCAGTGCTAGCCCCGACGGGAACTATGGCTACACCTTC. The V and J genes are TRBV20-1 and TRBJ1-2; no firm D call. The V and J ends lost 3 bases and 2 bases respectively, with 10 bases between them. The CDR3 is 13 residues long. Germline V gene data show CDR1 as DFQATT and CDR2 as SNEGSKA (reference sequence).

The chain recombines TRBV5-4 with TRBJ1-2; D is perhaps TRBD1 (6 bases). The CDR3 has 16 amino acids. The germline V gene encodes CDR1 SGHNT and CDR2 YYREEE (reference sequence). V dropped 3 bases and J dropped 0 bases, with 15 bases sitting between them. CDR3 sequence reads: CASSYRGGRANYGYTF. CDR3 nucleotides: TGTGCCAGCAGCTATAGGGGGGGCCGAGCTAACTATGGCTACACCTTC.

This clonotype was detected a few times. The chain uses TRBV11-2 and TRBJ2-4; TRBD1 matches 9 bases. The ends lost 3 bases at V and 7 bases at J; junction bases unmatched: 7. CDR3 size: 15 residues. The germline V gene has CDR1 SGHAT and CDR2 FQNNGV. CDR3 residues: CASSFGGQGFNIQYF. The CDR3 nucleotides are TGTGCCAGCAGCTTTGGGGGACAGGGTTTCAACATTCAGTACTTC.

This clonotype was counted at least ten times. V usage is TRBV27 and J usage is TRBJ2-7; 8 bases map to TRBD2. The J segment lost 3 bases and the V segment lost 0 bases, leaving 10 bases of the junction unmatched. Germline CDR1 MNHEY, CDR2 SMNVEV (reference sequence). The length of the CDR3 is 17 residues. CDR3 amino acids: CASSLSNPLAGSYEQYF. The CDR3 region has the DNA TGTGCCAGCAGTTTATCTAACCCCTTAGCGGGGAGCTACGAGCAGTACTTC.

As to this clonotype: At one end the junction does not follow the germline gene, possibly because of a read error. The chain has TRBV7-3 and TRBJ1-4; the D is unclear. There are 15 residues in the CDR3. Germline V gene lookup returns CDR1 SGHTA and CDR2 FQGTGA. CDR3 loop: CASSLNRATNEKPFF. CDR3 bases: TGTGCCAGCAGCTTAAATCGCGCAACTAATGAAAAACCGTTTTTT.

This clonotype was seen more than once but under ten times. The CDR3 loop reads CASSRTYRAYNEQFF. CDR3 coding DNA: TGTGCCAGCAGTAGAACGTACAGGGCCTACAATGAGCAGTTCTTC. This chain connects TRBV27 to TRBJ2-1; perhaps TRBD1 as D (6 bases). Between the trimmed V and J ends, which lost 5 bases and 2 bases, there was a span of 13 bases. The CDR3 length is 15 residues. CDR1 MNHEY and CDR2 SMNVEV come from the germline V gene (reference sequence).

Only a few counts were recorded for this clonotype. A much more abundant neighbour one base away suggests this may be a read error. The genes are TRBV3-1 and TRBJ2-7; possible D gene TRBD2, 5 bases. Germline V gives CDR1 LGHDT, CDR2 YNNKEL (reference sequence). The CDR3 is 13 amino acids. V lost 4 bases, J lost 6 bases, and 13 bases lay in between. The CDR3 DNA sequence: TGTGCCAGCAGCCGAGAGGACTTGACCGAGCAGTACTTC. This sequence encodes CASSREDLTEQYF.

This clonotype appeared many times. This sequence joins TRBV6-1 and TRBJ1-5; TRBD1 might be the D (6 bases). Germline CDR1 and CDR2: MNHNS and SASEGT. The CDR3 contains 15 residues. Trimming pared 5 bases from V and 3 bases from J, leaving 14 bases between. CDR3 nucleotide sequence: TGTGCCAGCAGTCGGACAAGGGACAACAATCAGCCCCAGCATTTT. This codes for CASSRTRDNNQPQHF.

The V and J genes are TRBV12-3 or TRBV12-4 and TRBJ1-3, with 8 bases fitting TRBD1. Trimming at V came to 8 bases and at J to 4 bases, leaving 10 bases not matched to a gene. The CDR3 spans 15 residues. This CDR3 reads CASGPRQGWGNTIYF. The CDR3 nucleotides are TGTGCCAGCGGGCCAAGACAGGGGTGGGGAAACACCATATATTTT.

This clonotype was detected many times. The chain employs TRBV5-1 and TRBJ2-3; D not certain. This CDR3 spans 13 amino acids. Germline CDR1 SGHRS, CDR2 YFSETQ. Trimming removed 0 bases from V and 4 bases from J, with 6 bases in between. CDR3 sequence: CASSLDHPDTQYF. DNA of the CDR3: TGCGCCAGCAGCTTGGATCACCCAGATACGCAGTATTTT.

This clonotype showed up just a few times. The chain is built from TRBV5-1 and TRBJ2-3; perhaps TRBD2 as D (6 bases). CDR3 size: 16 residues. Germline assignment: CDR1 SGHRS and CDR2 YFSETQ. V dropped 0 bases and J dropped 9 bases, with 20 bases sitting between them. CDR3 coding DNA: TGCGCCAGCAGCTTGGATTTTGGGCGGGATGCAGCGACGCAGTATTTT. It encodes CASSLDFGRDAATQYF.

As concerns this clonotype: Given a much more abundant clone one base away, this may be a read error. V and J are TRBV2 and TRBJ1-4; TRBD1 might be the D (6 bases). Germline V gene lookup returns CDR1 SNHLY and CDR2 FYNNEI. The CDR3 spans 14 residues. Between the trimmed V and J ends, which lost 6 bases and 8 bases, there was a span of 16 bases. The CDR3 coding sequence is TGTGCCAGCAGAGGGATAGGGGGGCACGAAAAACTGTTTTTT. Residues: CASRGIGGHEKLFF.

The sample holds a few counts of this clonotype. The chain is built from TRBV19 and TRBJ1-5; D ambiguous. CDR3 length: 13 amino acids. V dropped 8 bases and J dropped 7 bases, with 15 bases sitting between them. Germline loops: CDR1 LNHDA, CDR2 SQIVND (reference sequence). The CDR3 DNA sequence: TGTGCCAGTGCAGACATGAGTGGGCAGCCCCAGCATTTT. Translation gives CASADMSGQPQHF.

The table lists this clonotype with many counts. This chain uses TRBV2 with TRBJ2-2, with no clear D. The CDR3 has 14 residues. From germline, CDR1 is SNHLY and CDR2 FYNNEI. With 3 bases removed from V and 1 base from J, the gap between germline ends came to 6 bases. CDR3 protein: CASSDSLNTGELFF. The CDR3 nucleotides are TGTGCCAGCAGTGACTCCCTGAACACCGGGGAGCTGTTTTTT. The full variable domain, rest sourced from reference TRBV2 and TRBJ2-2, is EPEVTQTPSHQVTQMGQEVILRCVPISNHLYFYWYRQILGQKVEFLVSFYNNEISEKSEIFDDQFSVERPDGSNFTLKIRSTKLEDSAMYFCASSDSLNTGELFFGEGSRLTVL.

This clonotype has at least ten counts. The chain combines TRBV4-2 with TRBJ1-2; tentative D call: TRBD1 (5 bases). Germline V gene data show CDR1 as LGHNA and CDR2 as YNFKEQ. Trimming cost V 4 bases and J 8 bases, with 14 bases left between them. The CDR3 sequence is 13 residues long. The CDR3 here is CASSPNRQSGYTF. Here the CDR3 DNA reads TGTGCCAGCAGCCCAAATCGACAGAGCGGCTACACCTTC.

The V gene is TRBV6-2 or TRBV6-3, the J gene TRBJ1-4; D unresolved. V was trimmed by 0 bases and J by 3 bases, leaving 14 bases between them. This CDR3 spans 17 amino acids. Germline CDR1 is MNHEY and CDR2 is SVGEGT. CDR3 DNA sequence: TGTGCCAGCAGTTACTCGAGTGGTGCAGACCCTAATGAAAAACTGTTTTTT. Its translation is CASSYSSGADPNEKLFF.

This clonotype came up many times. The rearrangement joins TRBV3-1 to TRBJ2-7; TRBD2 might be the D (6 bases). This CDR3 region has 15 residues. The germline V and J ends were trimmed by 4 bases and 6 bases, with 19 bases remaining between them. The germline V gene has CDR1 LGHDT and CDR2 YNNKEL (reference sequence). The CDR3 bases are TGTGCCAGCAGCCCAGCCGCGGGACGAAAGGGCGAGCAGTACTTC. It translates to CASSPAAGRKGEQYF.